This TCR beta chain is from a study of shared clonotypes between healthy human individuals. About the study: Each donor's CD4 naive and CD4 memory cells filled three plates apiece, CD8 naive two, and CD8 memory one. Points from the study as a whole: Clonotypes that were shared across four donors made up roughly 5% of naive CD4 clonotypes.

Roughly 30,000 T cell genomes (around 200 ng DNA) went into each sorted-subset replicate. Generated by immunoSEQ multiplex PCR, the TCRdb table keeps only in-frame clones and is missing some. The sample carries 800,000 to 1,200,000 clones, about 84% recorded once. The CDR3 loop spans 14 amino acids. The germline gives CDR1 SGHAT, CDR2 FQNNGV. As regards this clone: The antigen remains undetermined. Given a far larger clone just one base away, this is likely a sequencing read error. The sample carries other DNA sequences with the same CDR3.

Source material: memory CD4+ T cells from PBMCs. Regarding subset: CD45RA-negative fraction. This chain links TRBV11-2 with TRBJ1-2; 9 bases agree with TRBD1. The TCR was taken from a man younger than 35 in good health. Some clones in this sample may be carry-over from other donors' samples. CDR3 residues: CASSTYRGRRGYTF. DNA for the CDR3: TGTGCCAGCAGCACCTACAGGGGGCGGCGGGGCTACACTTTC.